The rows below give T cell receptor beta chains drawn from one sample of a study of blood T cell repertoires in COVID-19. Libraries were prepared by immunoSEQ multiplex PCR; TCRdb keeps only in-frame clonotypes and omits some of them. The sample comprises approximately 66,000 clones, around 90% of which are singletons, and around 8% rests with the top ten. The specimen sequenced was peripheral blood. Receptor source: a human donor with active COVID-19. The donor label of this sample is uncertain. The CDR3 runs from the conserved cysteine through the conserved F or W. Each record gives: J gene, V gene, clone size, D gene, CDR3 DNA, CDR3 protein. The D gene is left open where the match is weak. The listing skips clone size in some rows; elsewhere it reads once, few, many or a size class.

TRBJ1-6 | TRBV2 | NA | NA | TGTGCCAGCAGTTCCGAAAGCACCTATAATTCACCCCTCCACTTT | CASSSESTYNSPLHF
TRBJ2-5 | TRBV13 | once | NA | TGTGCCAGCAGCCCTGGGAGGAGGGAGACCCAGTACTTC | CASSPGRRETQYF
TRBJ2-7 | TRBV28 | NA | TRBD1 | TGTGCCAGCAGCAGGGGGTACGAGCAGTACTTC | CASSRGYEQYF
TRBJ2-5 | TRBV4-1 | NA | TRBD2 | TGCGCCAGCAGCCCCCTCCCTGATAGCGGGATAGAGACCCAGTACTTC | CASSPLPDSGIETQYF
TRBJ2-3 | TRBV3-1/TRBV3-2 | NA | TRBD2 | TGTGCCAGCAGCCGTTCCCTAGCGGAACTTTCCCTTACTAGCACAGATACGCAGTATTTT | CASSRSLAELSLTSTDTQYF
TRBJ2-2 | TRBV10-2 | NA | NA | TGCGCCAGCTCGCCGGGAAACACCGGGGAGCTGTTTTTT | CASSPGNTGELFF
TRBJ2-1 | TRBV7-2 | NA | TRBD2 | TGTGCCAGCAGCTTAGAGCGGGGGACTTACAATGAGCAGTTCTTC | CASSLERGTYNEQFF
TRBJ1-1 | TRBV5-4 | NA | NA | TGTGCCAGCAGCCTGGAGGTGGACAGTGAAGCTTTCTTT | CASSLEVDSEAFF
TRBJ1-4 | TRBV1 | NA | NA | TGCACCAGCAGCCCCCAGGATGAAAAACTGTTTTTT | CTSSPQDEKLFF
TRBJ1-1 | TRBV5-1 | NA | TRBD1 | TGCGCCAGCAGCCAGGACAGGGGGAGGAAAACTGAAGCTTTCTTT | CASSQDRGRKTEAFF
TRBJ2-5 | TRBV6-5 | NA | TRBD2 | TGTGCCAGCAGGGGGAGGGGAGAGACCCAGTACTTC | CASRGRGETQYF
TRBJ2-3 | TRBV6-5 | NA | TRBD1 | TGTGCCTCCAGGGACAGGAGAAGCACAGATACGCAGTATTTT | CASRDRRSTDTQYF
TRBJ1-2 | TRBV7-2 | NA | NA | TGTGCCAGCAGCCCACCCGTCCGGGTTTATGGCTACACCTTC | CASSPPVRVYGYTF
TRBJ2-7 | TRBV10-3 | NA | TRBD2 | TGTGCCATCAGCCAAGCGGGGAGCTCCTACGAGCAGTACTTC | CAISQAGSSYEQYF
TRBJ2-3 | TRBV19 | NA | TRBD1 | TGTGCCAGTAGCGGGACAGGGGGCGGGAATACGCAGTATTTT | CASSGTGGGNTQYF
TRBJ2-5 | TRBV7-2 | NA | TRBD2 | TGTGCCAGCAGCTTAGCGCTAGGAAGACTAGCGGGGAACCAAGAGACCCAGTACTTC | CASSLALGRLAGNQETQYF
TRBJ2-1 | TRBV11-2 | NA | TRBD2 | TGTGCCAGCAGCTTAAATAAGGGACTAGCGGGAGACAATGAGCAGTTCTTC | CASSLNKGLAGDNEQFF
TRBJ2-5 | TRBV12-5 | once | NA | TGTGCTAGTGGTTTAGGACAGATCCAAGAGACCCAGTACTTC | CASGLGQIQETQYF
TRBJ2-7 | TRBV5-1 | NA | NA | TGCGCCAGCAGCTTGGGGCGGGACGAGCAGTACTTC | CASSLGRDEQYF
TRBJ1-1 | TRBV3-1/TRBV3-2 | NA | NA | TGTGCCAGCAGTGAATTTTTGAGCACTGAAGCTTTCTTT | CASSEFLSTEAFF
TRBJ2-5 | TRBV29-1 | NA | NA | TGCAGCGACGAATGGGGAGGAGAGACCCAGTACTTC | CSDEWGGETQYF
TRBJ1-3 | TRBV2 | NA | NA | TGTGCCAGCCACTATAACACAGGGCCGGGGAGAAACACCATATATTTT | CASHYNTGPGRNTIYF
TRBJ2-2 | TRBV10-1 | once | TRBD1 | TGCGCCAGCGGCGCCGGGACAGGGTTCACCGGGGAGCTGTTTTTT | CASGAGTGFTGELFF
TRBJ2-7 | TRBV4-1 | NA | TRBD2 | TGCGCCAGCAGCCAAACCCTAGCGGGAGCATCTTACGAGCAGTACTTC | CASSQTLAGASYEQYF
TRBJ2-5 | TRBV7-2 | once | TRBD1 | TGTGCCAGCGGGGAAGGCTACAGGGGAGAGACCCAGTACTTC | CASGEGYRGETQYF
TRBJ1-5 | TRBV23-1 | NA | NA | TGCGCCAGCGGTACCTCAGGGAGGTCGAGCAATCAGCCCCAGCATTTT | CASGTSGRSSNQPQHF
TRBJ2-3 | TRBV6-2/TRBV6-3 | NA | NA | TGTGCCAGCAGTCCCCGGGGTCGGAGTTTGGTCACAGATACGCAGTATTTT | CASSPRGRSLVTDTQYF
TRBJ1-3 | TRBV28 | NA | NA | TGTGCCAGCAGGCTCAGGGCTTTGGACCCACGCTCTGGAAACACCATATATTTT | CASRLRALDPRSGNTIYF
TRBJ1-1 | TRBV13 | once | TRBD1 | TGTGCCAGCAGCCACGGACAGGGGACTAGTAAAGCTTTCTTT | CASSHGQGTSKAFF
TRBJ2-7 | TRBV5-1 | NA | NA | TGCGCCAGCAGCTTGAGCCCGGTCTCCTACGAGCAGTACTTC | CASSLSPVSYEQYF
TRBJ2-4 | TRBV4-3 | NA | NA | TGCGCCAGCAGCCAAGATCCGTTGGACAGTTCCAACATTCAGTACTTC | CASSQDPLDSSNIQYF
TRBJ1-6 | TRBV27 | once | NA | TGTGCCAGCAGTTTTGGGGGGATCTATAATTCACCCCTCCACTTT | CASSFGGIYNSPLHF
TRBJ2-3 | TRBV9 | NA | TRBD2 | TGTGCCAGCAGCGTAGTAGCGGGGGTAAGCACAGATACGCAGTATTTT | CASSVVAGVSTDTQYF
TRBJ2-5 | TRBV25-1 | NA | NA | TGTGCCAGCAGTGGGGTGAATGTGGCACTTGGGAGGGAGACCCAGTACTTC | CASSGVNVALGRETQYF
TRBJ2-7 | TRBV6-5 | NA | TRBD1 | TGTGCCAGCAGTTACACATCCAAGACAGGGGCCTACGAGCAGTACTTC | CASSYTSKTGAYEQYF
TRBJ1-2 | TRBV7-5 | once | NA | TGTGTCAGAAGCTTAATAACGGCGGCCTACACCTTC | CVRSLITAAYTF
TRBJ2-4 | TRBV6-2/TRBV6-3 | NA | NA | TGTGCCAGCAGCCTCGGGGGGCCCGGCTACATTCAGTACTTC | CASSLGGPGYIQYF
TRBJ2-7 | TRBV18 | NA | NA | TGTGCCAGCTCACCACGAGACAGGTTAAGCTCCTACGAGCAGTACTTC | CASSPRDRLSSYEQYF
TRBJ1-2 | TRBV28 | NA | TRBD1 | TGTGCCAGCAGTTTATCGGCCGGGACAGGGATTAACTATGGCTACACCTTC | CASSLSAGTGINYGYTF
TRBJ1-1 | TRBV13 | NA | NA | TGTGCCAGCAGCTTGGGGCTTAACACTGAAGCTTTCTTT | CASSLGLNTEAFF
TRBJ1-1 | TRBV5-1 | NA | NA | TGCGCCAGCAGCTTTGGGCAGGGGAACACTGAAGCTTTCTTT | CASSFGQGNTEAFF
TRBJ2-7 | TRBV27 | NA | TRBD1 | TGTGCCAGCAGTTTAGGGACAGGGACTTTTTACGAGCAGTACTTC | CASSLGTGTFYEQYF
TRBJ2-2 | TRBV7-9 | NA | NA | TGTGCCAGCAGCTTCCGAACGCCAGTTACCGGGGAGCTGTTTTTT | CASSFRTPVTGELFF
TRBJ2-7 | TRBV28 | once | TRBD1 | TGTGCCAGCAGTTTGACAGGGGCCTTATACGAGCAGTACTTC | CASSLTGALYEQYF
TRBJ1-4 | TRBV5-1 | NA | TRBD1 | TGCGCCAGCAGCTGGGACAGGGGGCGGAATGAAAAACTGTTTTTT | CASSWDRGRNEKLFF
TRBJ2-2 | TRBV6-6 | NA | TRBD1 | TGTGCCAGCAGTAAGGACAGGGGGCGCGACACCGGGGAGCTGTTTTTT | CASSKDRGRDTGELFF
TRBJ2-1 | TRBV6-4 | NA | TRBD1 | TGTGCCAGCAACAGGGGGCGCAGGTACAATGAGCAGTTCTTC | CASNRGRRYNEQFF
TRBJ1-2 | TRBV10-3 | NA | NA | TGTGCCATCAGTGAGTCTAATTGGCATGGCTACACCTTC | CAISESNWHGYTF
TRBJ2-3 | TRBV27 | few | TRBD2 | TGTGCCAGCAGAGGCCCCCGGGGGGGCACAGATACGCAGTATTTT | CASRGPRGGTDTQYF
TRBJ2-1 | TRBV9 | NA | TRBD2 | TGTGCCAGCAGCGTAGACGGACTAGGGAGGAATGAGCAGTTCTTC | CASSVDGLGRNEQFF
TRBJ2-2 | TRBV4-1 | NA | NA | TGCGCCAGCGAAAAGGGAAGGGGCCCTGACACCGGGGAGCTGTTTTTT | CASEKGRGPDTGELFF
TRBJ2-2 | TRBV3-1/TRBV3-2 | NA | NA | TGTGCCAGCGGTCGAGCGGACACCGGGGAGCTGTTTTTT | CASGRADTGELFF
TRBJ2-7 | TRBV18 | NA | NA | TGTGCCAGCTCACCTGACTTGAACGAGCAGTACTTC | CASSPDLNEQYF